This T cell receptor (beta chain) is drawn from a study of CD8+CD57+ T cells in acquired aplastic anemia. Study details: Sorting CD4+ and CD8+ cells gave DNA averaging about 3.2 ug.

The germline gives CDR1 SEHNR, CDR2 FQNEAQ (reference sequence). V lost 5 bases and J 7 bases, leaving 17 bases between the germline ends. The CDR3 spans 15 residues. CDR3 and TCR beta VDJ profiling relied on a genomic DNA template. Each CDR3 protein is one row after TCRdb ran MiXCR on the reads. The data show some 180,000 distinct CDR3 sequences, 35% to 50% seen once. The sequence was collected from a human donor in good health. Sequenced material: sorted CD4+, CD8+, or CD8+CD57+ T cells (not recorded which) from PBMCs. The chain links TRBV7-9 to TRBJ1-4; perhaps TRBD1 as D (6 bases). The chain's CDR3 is CASSHRARDIEKLFF. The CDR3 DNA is TGTGCCAGCAGCCACCGGGCCCGGGACATTGAAAAACTGTTTTTT.